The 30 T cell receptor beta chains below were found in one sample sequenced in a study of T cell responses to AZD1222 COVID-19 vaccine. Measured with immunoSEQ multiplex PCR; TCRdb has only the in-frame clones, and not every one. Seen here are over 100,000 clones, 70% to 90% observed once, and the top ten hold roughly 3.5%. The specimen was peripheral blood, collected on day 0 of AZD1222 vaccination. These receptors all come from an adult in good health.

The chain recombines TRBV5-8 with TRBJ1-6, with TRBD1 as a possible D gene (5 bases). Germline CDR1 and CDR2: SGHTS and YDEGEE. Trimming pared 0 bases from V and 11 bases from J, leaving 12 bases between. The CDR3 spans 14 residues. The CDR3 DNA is TGTGCCAGCAGCTTGGGGCAGGGATCGACACCCCTCCACTTT. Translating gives CASSLGQGSTPLHF.

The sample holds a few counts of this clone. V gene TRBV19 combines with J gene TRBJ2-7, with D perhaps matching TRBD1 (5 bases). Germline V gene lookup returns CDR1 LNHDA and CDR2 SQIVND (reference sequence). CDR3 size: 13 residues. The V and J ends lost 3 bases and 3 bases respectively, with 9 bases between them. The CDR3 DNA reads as TGTGCCAGTAGTATTGCCAGGGACTACGAGCAGTACTTC. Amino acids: CASSIARDYEQYF.

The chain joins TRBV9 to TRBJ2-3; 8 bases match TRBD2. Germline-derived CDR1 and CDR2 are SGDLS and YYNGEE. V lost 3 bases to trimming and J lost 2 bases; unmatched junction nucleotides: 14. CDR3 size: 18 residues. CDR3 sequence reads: CASSDPLTGTRLTDTQYF. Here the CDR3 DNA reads TGTGCCAGCAGCGACCCGTTAACCGGGACTAGACTCACAGATACGCAGTATTTT.

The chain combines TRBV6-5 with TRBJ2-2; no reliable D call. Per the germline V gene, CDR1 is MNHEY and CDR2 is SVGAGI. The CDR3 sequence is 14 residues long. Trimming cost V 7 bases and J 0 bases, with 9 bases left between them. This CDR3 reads CASTPSPNTGELFF. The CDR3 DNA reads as TGTGCCAGCACCCCCTCCCCGAACACCGGGGAGCTGTTTTTT.

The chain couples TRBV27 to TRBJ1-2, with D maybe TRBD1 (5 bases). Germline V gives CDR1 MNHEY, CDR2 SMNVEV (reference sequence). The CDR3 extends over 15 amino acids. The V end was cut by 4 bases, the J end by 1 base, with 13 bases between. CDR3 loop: CASSYMGGVNYGYTF. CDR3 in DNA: TGTGCCAGCAGTTATATGGGGGGGGTTAACTATGGCTACACCTTC.

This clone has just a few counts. The CDR3 DNA reads as TGTGCCAGCAGCTGGCAGGGAGGGAACACCGGGGAGCTGTTTTTT. Its translation: CASSWQGGNTGELFF. This chain connects TRBV7-7 to TRBJ2-2; maybe TRBD2 (6 bases). In germline, CDR1 is SSHAT, CDR2 FNYEAQ (reference sequence). CDR3 length equals 15 residues. The ends were cut back, 4 bases at V and 1 base at J, with 10 bases in the middle. Using reference TRBV7-7 and TRBJ2-2 for the parts outside the CDR3, the full variable domain is GAGVSQSPRYKVTKRGQDVTLRCDPISSHATLYWYQQALGQGPEFLTYFNYEAQPDKSGLPSDRFSAERPEGSISTLTIQRTEQRDSAMYRCASSWQGGNTGELFFGEGSRLTVL.

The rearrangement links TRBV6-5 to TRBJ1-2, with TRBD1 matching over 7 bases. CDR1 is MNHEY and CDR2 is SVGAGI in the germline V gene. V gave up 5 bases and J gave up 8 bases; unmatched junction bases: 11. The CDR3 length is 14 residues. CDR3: CASSQKLQGKGYTF. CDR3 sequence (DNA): TGTGCCAGCAGTCAGAAACTACAGGGGAAGGGCTACACCTTC.

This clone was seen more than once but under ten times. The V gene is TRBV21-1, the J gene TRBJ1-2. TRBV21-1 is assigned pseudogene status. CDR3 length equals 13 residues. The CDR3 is CASSKALQHGYTF. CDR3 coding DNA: TGTGCCAGCAGCAAAGCGCTCCAACATGGCTACACCTTC.

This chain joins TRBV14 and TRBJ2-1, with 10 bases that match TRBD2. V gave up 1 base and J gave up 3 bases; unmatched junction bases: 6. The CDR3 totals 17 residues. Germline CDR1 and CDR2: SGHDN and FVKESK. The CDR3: CASSQAVLAGVYNEQFF. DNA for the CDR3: TGTGCCAGCAGCCAAGCGGTGCTAGCGGGGGTCTACAATGAGCAGTTCTTC.

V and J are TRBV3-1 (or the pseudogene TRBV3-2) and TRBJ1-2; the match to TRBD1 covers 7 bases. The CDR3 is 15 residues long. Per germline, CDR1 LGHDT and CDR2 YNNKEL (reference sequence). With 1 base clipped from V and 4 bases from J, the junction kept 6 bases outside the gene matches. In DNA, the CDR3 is TGTGCCAGCAGCCAAGCCCCGACAGGGTCCTATGGCTACACCTTC. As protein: CASSQAPTGSYGYTF.

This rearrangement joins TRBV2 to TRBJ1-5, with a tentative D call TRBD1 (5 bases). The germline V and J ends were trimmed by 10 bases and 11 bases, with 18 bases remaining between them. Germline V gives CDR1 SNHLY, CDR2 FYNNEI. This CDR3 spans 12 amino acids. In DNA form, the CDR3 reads TGTGCCACCAAAGGGGCTTCGGGGGCCCAGCATTTT. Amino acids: CATKGASGAQHF. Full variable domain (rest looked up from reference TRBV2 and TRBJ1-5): EPEVTQTPSHQVTQMGQEVILRCVPISNHLYFYWYRQILGQKVEFLVSFYNNEISEKSEIFDDQFSVERPDGSNFTLKIRSTKLEDSAMYFCATKGASGAQHFGDGTRLSIL.

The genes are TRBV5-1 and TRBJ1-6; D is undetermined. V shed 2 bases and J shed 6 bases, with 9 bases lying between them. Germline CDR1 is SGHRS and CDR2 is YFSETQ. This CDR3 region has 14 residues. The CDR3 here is CASSLPEINSPLHF. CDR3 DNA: TGCGCCAGCAGCTTACCGGAGATTAATTCACCCCTCCACTTT.

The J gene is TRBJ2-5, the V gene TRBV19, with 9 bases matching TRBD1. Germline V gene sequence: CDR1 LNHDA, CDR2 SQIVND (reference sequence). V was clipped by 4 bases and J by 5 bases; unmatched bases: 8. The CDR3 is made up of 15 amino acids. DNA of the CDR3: TGTGCCAGTAGTAGCCGGGACAGGGTCTATGAGACCCAGTACTTC. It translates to CASSSRDRVYETQYF.

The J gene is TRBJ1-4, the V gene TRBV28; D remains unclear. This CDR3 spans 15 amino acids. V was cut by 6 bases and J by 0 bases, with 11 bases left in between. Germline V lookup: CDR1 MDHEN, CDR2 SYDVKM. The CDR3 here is CASRRQLSTNEKLFF. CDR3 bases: TGTGCCAGCAGAAGACAATTATCAACTAATGAAAAACTGTTTTTT. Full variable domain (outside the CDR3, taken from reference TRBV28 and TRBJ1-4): DVKVTQSSRYLVKRTGEKVFLECVQDMDHENMFWYRQDPGLGLRLIYFSYDVKMKEKGDIPEGYSVSREKKERFSLILESASTNQTSMYLCASRRQLSTNEKLFFGSGTQLSVL.

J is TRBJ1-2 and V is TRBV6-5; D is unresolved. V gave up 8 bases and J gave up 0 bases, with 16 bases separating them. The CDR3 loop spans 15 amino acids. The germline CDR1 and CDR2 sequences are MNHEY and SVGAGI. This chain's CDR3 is CASEAGFGSNYGYTF. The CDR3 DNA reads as TGTGCCAGCGAGGCGGGATTCGGGTCTAACTATGGCTACACCTTC.

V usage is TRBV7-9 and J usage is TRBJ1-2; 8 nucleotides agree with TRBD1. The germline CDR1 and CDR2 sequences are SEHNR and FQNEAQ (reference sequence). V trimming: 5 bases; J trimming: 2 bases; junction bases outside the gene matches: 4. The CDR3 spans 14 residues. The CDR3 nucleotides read TGTGCCAGCAGCCCGGGACAGGACAACTATGGCTACACCTTC. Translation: CASSPGQDNYGYTF.

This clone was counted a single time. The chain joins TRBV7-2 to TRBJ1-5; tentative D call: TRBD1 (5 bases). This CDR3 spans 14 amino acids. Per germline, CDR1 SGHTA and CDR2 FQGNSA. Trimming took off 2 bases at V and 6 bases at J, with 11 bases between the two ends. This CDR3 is CASSLQGSAQPQHF. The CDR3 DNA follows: TGTGCCAGCAGCTTACAGGGCTCCGCTCAGCCCCAGCATTTT.

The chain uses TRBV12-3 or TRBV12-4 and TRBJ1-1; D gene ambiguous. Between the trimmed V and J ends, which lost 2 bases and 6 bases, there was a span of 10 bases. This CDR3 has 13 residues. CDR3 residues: CASSLYTGAEAFF. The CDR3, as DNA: TGTGCCAGCAGTTTATATACCGGCGCTGAAGCTTTCTTT.

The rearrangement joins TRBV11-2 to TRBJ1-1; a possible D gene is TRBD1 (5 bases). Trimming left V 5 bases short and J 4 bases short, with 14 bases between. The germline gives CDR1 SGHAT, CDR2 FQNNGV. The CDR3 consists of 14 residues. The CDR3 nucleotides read TGTGCCAGCAGCCCCACTGTCGGGGGCACTGAAGCTTTCTTT. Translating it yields CASSPTVGGTEAFF.

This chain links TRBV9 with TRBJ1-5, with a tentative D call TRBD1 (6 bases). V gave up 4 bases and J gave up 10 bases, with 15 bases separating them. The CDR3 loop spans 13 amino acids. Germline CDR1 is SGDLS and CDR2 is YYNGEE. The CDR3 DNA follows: TGTGCCAGCAGCCAAGCACAGGGCGGACCCCAGCATTTT. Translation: CASSQAQGGPQHF.

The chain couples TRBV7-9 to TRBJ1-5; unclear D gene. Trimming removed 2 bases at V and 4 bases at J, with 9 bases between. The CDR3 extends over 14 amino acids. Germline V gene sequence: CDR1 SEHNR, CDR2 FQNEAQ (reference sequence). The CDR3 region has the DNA TGTGCCAGCAGCTTAATTGCCGATAATCAGCCCCAGCATTTT. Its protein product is CASSLIADNQPQHF.

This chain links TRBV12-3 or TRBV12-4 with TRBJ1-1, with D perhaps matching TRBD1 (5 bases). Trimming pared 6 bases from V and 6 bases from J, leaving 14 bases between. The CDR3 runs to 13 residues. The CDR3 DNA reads TGTGCCAGCAGCTACGGGACCTCTCCTGAAGCTTTCTTT. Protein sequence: CASSYGTSPEAFF.

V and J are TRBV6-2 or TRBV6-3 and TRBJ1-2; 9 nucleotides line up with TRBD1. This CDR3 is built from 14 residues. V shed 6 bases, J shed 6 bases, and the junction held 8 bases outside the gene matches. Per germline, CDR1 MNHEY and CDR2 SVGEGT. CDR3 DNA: TGTGCCAGCAGCCAGCACAGGGGGCAGGATGGCTACACCTTC. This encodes CASSQHRGQDGYTF.

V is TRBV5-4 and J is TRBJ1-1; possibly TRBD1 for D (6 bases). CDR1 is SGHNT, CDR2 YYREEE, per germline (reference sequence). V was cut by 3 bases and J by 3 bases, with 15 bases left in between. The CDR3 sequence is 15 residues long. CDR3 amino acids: CASSSSDRGYTEAFF. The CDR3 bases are TGTGCCAGCAGCTCATCGGACAGAGGGTACACTGAAGCTTTCTTT. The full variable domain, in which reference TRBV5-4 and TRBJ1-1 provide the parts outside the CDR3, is ETGVTQSPTHLIKTRGQQVTLRCSSQSGHNTVSWYQQALGQGPQFIFQYYREEENGRGNFPPRFSGLQFPNYSSELNVNALELDDSALYLCASSSSDRGYTEAFFGQGTRLTVV.

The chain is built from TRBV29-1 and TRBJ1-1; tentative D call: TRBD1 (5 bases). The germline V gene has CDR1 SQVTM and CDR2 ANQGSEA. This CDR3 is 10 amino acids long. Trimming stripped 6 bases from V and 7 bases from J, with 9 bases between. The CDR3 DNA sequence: TGCAGCGTGTCGACAGTTGAAGCTTTCTTT. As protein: CSVSTVEAFF.

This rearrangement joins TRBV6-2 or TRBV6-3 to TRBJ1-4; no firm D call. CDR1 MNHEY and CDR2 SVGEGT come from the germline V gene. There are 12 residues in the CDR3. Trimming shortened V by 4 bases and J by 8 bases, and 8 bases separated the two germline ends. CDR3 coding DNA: TGTGCCAGCAGTTCCCCGATCGAAAAACTGTTTTTT. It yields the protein CASSSPIEKLFF.

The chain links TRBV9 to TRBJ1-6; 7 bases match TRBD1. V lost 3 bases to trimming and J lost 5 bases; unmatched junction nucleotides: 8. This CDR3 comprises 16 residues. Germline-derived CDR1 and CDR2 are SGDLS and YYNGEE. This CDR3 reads CASSGSQQGNNSPLHF. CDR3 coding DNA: TGTGCCAGCAGCGGATCCCAACAGGGGAATAATTCACCCCTCCACTTT. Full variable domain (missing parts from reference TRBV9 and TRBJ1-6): DSGVTQTPKHLITATGQRVTLRCSPRSGDLSVYWYQQSLDQGLQFLIQYYNGEERAKGNILERFSAQQFPDLHSELNLSSLELGDSALYFCASSGSQQGNNSPLHFGNGTRLTVT.

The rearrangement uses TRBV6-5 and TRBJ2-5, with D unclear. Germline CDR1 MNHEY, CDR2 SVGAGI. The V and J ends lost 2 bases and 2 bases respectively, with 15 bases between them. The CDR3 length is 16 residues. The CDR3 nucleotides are TGTGCCAGCAGTTACATGGCAGCTGGATCTCAAGAGACCCAGTACTTC. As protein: CASSYMAAGSQETQYF.

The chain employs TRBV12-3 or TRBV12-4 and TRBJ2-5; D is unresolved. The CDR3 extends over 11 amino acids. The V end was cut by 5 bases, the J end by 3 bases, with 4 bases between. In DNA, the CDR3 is TGTGCCAGCAGTCGAAAAGAGACCCAGTACTTC. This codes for CASSRKETQYF.

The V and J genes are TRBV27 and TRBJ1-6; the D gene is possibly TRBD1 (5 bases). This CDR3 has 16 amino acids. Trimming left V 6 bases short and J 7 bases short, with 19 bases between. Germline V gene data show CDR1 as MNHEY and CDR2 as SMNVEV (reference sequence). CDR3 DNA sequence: TGTGCCAGCAGCCAGCCGCGGGTGTGGGGGAATTCACCCCTCCACTTT. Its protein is CASSQPRVWGNSPLHF.